The source of this T cell receptor (beta chain) is a study of ipilimumab plus nivolumab after autologous stem cell transplantation. Ipilimumab, 1 mg/kg, started 14 to 28 days after autologous transplant. V was cut by 5 bases and J by 0 bases, with 8 bases left in between. Germline assignment: CDR1 MNHGY and CDR2 SVAAGI. The CDR3 totals 15 residues. Sequenced by immunoSEQ multiplex PCR; TCRdb stores in-frame clones only, minus some. The sample carries tens of thousands of clones, 90% to 95% recorded once. This material consisted of PBMCs, taken in a trial of ipilimumab plus nivolumab as post-transplant consolidation. The clonotype comes from a male donor with multiple myeloma. The J gene is TRBJ2-6, the V gene TRBV6-9; no clear D gene. CDR3 in amino acids: CASSPFVSGANVLTF. DNA of the CDR3: TGTGCCAGCAGTCCATTCGTCTCTGGGGCCAACGTCCTGACTTTC.